This T cell receptor (beta chain) came from a study of blood T cell repertoires in COVID-19. Sequencing was performed with immunoSEQ multiplex PCR; in TCRdb, only in-frame clones are kept and a portion is missing. Here the sample spans about 400,000 clones, roughly 87% being singletons. Cohort placement rested on clinical history that participants reported themselves. Specimen: PBMCs or T cells enriched from blood (not recorded which). This TCR derives from a woman between 40 and 55 years old with acute COVID-19.

CDR3 loop: CATSDYLAENTGELFF. For the CDR3, the DNA is TGTGCCACCAGTGACTACCTAGCGGAGAACACCGGGGAGCTGTTTTTT. V and J are TRBV24-1 and TRBJ2-2, with 7 nucleotides matching TRBD2. Trimming cost V 4 bases and J 1 base; bases outside gene matches: 5. In germline, CDR1 is KGHDR, CDR2 SFDVKD. This CDR3 is built from 16 residues.